This TCR beta chain was recovered during a study of blood T cell repertoires in COVID-19. In the study overall: The United States, Italy and Spain supplied acute and convalescent COVID-19 samples. Sources were T cells, B-cell-depleted T cells, or PBMCs; the material itself was cDNA or gDNA.

Methods used by the authors: Nucleated cell counts were estimated from reference gene primer amplification. Generated by immunoSEQ multiplex PCR, the TCRdb table keeps only in-frame clones and is missing some. That table furnishes V, J and clone size, whereas the DNA furnished D and trimming. This sample has 180,000 or so clones, with approximately 86% found just once. Germline V gene data show CDR1 as MNHEY and CDR2 as SVGAGI. Trimming pared 6 bases from V and 8 bases from J, leaving 19 bases between. CDR3 size: 15 residues. The TCR originated in a woman older than 75 with acute or convalescent COVID-19. The sample consisted of peripheral blood. This chain uses TRBV6-5 with TRBJ2-2; tentatively, D is TRBD2 (5 bases). As DNA, the CDR3 is TGTGCCAGCAGCTTCGAGCTGTGGAGGATTGGGGAGCTGTTTTTT. Amino acids: CASSFELWRIGELFF.